This TCR beta chain was retrieved from a study of blood T cell repertoires in COVID-19. Study as a whole: COVID-19 samples, acute and convalescent, were from the United States, Italy and Spain.

The germline CDR1 and CDR2 sequences are ENHRY and SYGVKD. CDR3 length equals 14 residues. V shed 6 bases and J shed 6 bases, with 14 bases lying between them. Original handling: Cell counts per sample came from amplifying reference gene primers. Clones were sequenced by immunoSEQ multiplex PCR, and TCRdb holds only the in-frame ones, with some missing. V and J calls plus clone size are reproduced from that table; the DNA served to infer D and trimming. Altogether approximately 19,000 clones are present, approximately 91% being singletons, with the ten largest covering roughly 16%. The sequencing sample was made of peripheral blood. V and J are TRBV10-3 and TRBJ2-2; D is possibly TRBD1 (6 bases). The sequence derives from a human donor in a cohort sampled during active COVID-19. The CDR3 here is CAISYRDVAGELFF. CDR3 coding DNA: TGTGCCATCAGCTACAGGGATGTCGCCGGGGAGCTGTTTTTT.